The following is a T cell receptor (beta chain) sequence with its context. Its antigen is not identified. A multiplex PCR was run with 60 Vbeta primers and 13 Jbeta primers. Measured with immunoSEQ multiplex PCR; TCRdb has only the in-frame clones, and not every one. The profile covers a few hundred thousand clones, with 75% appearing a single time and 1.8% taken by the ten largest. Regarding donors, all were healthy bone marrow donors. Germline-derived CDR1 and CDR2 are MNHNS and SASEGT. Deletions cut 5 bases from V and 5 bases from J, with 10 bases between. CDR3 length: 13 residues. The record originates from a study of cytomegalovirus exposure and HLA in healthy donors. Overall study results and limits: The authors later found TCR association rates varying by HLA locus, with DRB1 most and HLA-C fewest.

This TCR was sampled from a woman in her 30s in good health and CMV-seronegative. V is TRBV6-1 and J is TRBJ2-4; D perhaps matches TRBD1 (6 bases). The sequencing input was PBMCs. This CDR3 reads CASSFYRENIQYF. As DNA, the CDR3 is TGTGCCAGCAGTTTCTACAGGGAAAACATTCAGTACTTC.